This TCR beta chain appears in the sequencing data of a study of cytotoxic CD8 clonotypes in ibrutinib-treated CLL. At the level of the study: Responses comprised 25 or so partial and 2 complete; at median about 68 months, roughly 15 remained remitted and some twelve progressed.

Germline-derived CDR1 and CDR2 are MGHRA and YSYEKL. This CDR3 comprises 17 residues. The V gene lost 0 bases and the J gene lost 2 bases, with 14 bases spanning the gap. Overall study results and limits: Increased clonality at ibrutinib response gave way to a return toward baseline at progression. Shared public clonotypes were rare, and on treatment they either got smaller or stayed the same.

Investigators sourced about 2 micrograms of genomic DNA from cryopreserved PBMCs for TCR beta libraries. The method was immunoSEQ multiplex PCR; TCRdb's version includes in-frame clones alone and lacks a portion of them. The sample holds about 150,000 clones, about 70% seen once. Only one count was recorded for this clone. Its target is not known. This specimen consisted of PBMCs, obtained after 24 months of ibrutinib treatment. This TCR derives from a human donor with chronic lymphocytic leukemia. The rearrangement uses TRBV4-1 and TRBJ2-1; tentatively, D is TRBD2 (6 bases). CDR3 nucleotides: TGCGCCAGCAGCCAAGATCCAGTTAGCGGAACCTACAATGAGCAGTTCTTC. It codes for CASSQDPVSGTYNEQFF.